This T cell receptor beta chain was found in a study of T cell responses to AZD1222 COVID-19 vaccine (dated by TCRdb to about 2021). Some background on the complete study: TCR sequencing was performed for roughly 250 trial participants, of whom roughly 200 were given two doses of AZD1222 and around 26 were given two doses of MenACWY control vaccine. Trial participants were enrolled by age into subgroups of 18-55, 56-69 and 70-plus years, and around 150, 28 and 57 TCR-sequenced participants, respectively, were included in these subgroups.

Study-wide findings and limitations: Participants were mostly white British and included more females than males, and it was suggested by the authors that clonal diversity may have been underestimated. The whole spike protein was spanned by vaccine-associated CD4 TCRs, and dominant responses were seen in regions 160-218 and 743-854. Because no day 14 peak-response samples were available, repertoires were characterized only after the peak T cell response. Conclusions about previously exposed vaccinees are limited, since just six AZD1222 recipients were seropositive for SARS-CoV-2 at baseline. In the small 56-69-year group, the increase in depth fell short of significance, most likely because of low power. After two AZD1222 doses, spike-specific TCR breadth and depth were significantly higher than at day 0 and than in MenACWY recipients. Nearly half of unique spike-specific TCRs reportedly recognized epitopes outside regions mutated in the B.1.351 and B.1.1.7 variants.

The CDR3 regions of human TCRbeta chains were analyzed by immunosequencing. Per the authors' processing: TCRs in the repertoires were compared against a reference library of SARS-CoV-2-specific TCRs that had been generated with the MIRA antigen-specificity platform. Breadth was defined as the fraction of unique TCRs that were SARS-CoV-2-associated. Depth was defined as the fraction of total T cells that were SARS-CoV-2-associated. Each spike-specific TCR was assigned to its reactive spike region and to a CD4 or CD8 class using the MIRA data. Log10-transformed breadth and depth values were compared by one-way ANOVA with Sidak's multiple comparisons tests. TCRdb took over this immuneACCESS table, retaining in-frame rearrangements with V and J assigned. Such tables are incomplete; in checked studies, under half of the missing clones stem from an unresolved V gene, and the remainder is unexplained. V, J and clone size are those of that table, while D and trimming were read from the DNA. The sample yields tens of thousands of clones; 87% were counted once. Of the sample, roughly 1.2% is held by the ten largest clones.

The sample's time point, from its label and the paper: about 28 days (+/-7) after the second vaccine dose. AZD1222 recipients whose second dose came at about 4 weeks and those whose second dose came at about 12 weeks were combined into one group, since spike-specific TCR depth and breadth did not differ between the two schedules. Vaccinee samples came from UK trials COV001 and COV002, including a single-blind randomized controlled phase 2/3 trial of AZD1222 (ChAdOx1 nCoV-19) in healthy adults. Trial participant PBMC samples were collected at day 0 and day 28 after the second dose for TCRbeta chain sequencing. On this clone itself: Which antigen it targets is not known. No much larger clonotype is one base removed from it; base qualities were not supplied.

This receptor was obtained from an adult who received the AZD1222 COVID-19 vaccine. The specimen comprised peripheral blood, sampled 28 days after the second AZD1222 dose.

CDR3 region: CASSELNYGYTF. The DNA sequence reads TGTGCCAGCAGTGAACTTAACTATGGCTACACCTTC. The V and J segments used are TRBV6-1 and TRBJ1-2, with the D gene not clear enough to name. The CDR3, from cysteine to phenylalanine, totals 12 residues. Of all the DNA, just the CDR3 is kept, 36 bases in frame from base 1. The trim is 2 bases for V and 1 base for J, with a gap of 2 bases between the germline ends. CDR1 and CDR2 are read off the germline V gene as MNHNS and SASEGT.